The rows below give T cell receptor beta chains drawn from one sample of a study of T-cell reconstitution after alpha-beta-depleted transplantation in children. MiXCR was run by TCRdb on the PCR reads, yielding one entry per CDR3 protein. The data show approximately 82,000 distinct CDR3 sequences, 15% to 20% seen once. The sample in question was PBMCs, mostly from graft donor cells, obtained 360 days after TCRalphabeta/CD19-depleted stem cell transplant. The receptors here all came from a male patient aged 2-9 years who had a stem cell transplant for acute lymphoblastic leukemia, so the T cells may come from the graft donor. Both conserved end residues are part of each CDR3. D genes are given only for firm matches. Not all rows give a size; the values are once, few, many and, for expanded clones, a class.

DNA: TGCAGTGCTCTGTTGGGTAGCTTCACAGATACGCAGTATTTT
CDR3: CSALLGSFTDTQYF
V: TRBV20-1
D: .
J: TRBJ2-3
size: many

DNA: TGCGCCAGCAGCTCACTTCCGGGACGCAATCAGCCCCAGCATTTT
CDR3: CASSSLPGRNQPQHF
V: TRBV5-1
D: .
J: TRBJ1-5
size: few

DNA: TGTGCCAGTAACTCTGCTACGGCCGTGTACTCTGGGGCCAACGTCCTGACTTTC
CDR3: CASNSATAVYSGANVLTF
V: TRBV19
D: .
J: TRBJ2-6
size: .

DNA: TGTGCCAGCAGATGGGACACCTTATCTGAGACCCAGTACTTC
CDR3: CASRWDTLSETQYF
V: TRBV5-4
D: .
J: TRBJ2-5
size: many

DNA: TGTGCCAGCAGTTACTCAACAGCAGTCCAAGAGACCCAGTACTTC
CDR3: CASSYSTAVQETQYF
V: TRBV6-5
D: .
J: TRBJ2-5
size: .

DNA: TGTGCCAGCAGTTACTTCGCAGGGCGGAATTCACCCCTCCACTTT
CDR3: CASSYFAGRNSPLHF
V: TRBV6-5
D: .
J: TRBJ1-6
size: .

DNA: TGCGCCAGCAGCTTGCGAGGACTAGCTCGGAACACCGGGGAGCTGTTTTTT
CDR3: CASSLRGLARNTGELFF
V: TRBV5-1
D: TRBD2
J: TRBJ2-2
size: .

DNA: TGTGCCAGCAGGGGAATCCTCGGGGAGACCCAGTACTTC
CDR3: CASRGILGETQYF
V: TRBV7-9
D: .
J: TRBJ2-5
size: .

DNA: TGTGCCAGCAGCCTTGACAAACTGGGTGAGCAGTTCTTC
CDR3: CASSLDKLGEQFF
V: TRBV7-7
D: .
J: TRBJ2-1
size: few

DNA: TGTGCCAGCAGTCGGACTAGCGGGAGCACCGGGGAGCTGTTTTTT
CDR3: CASSRTSGSTGELFF
V: TRBV12-3/TRBV12-4
D: TRBD2
J: TRBJ2-2
size: few

DNA: TGTGCCAGCAGCCCCGGACAGGGGATCTACAATGAGCAGTTCTTC
CDR3: CASSPGQGIYNEQFF
V: TRBV5-4
D: TRBD1
J: TRBJ2-1
size: many

DNA: TGCAGCGTTGATCTTGCCAGGTACCAAGAGACCCAGTACTTC
CDR3: CSVDLARYQETQYF
V: TRBV29-1
D: .
J: TRBJ2-5
size: .

DNA: TGCGCCAGCAGCTTGCGGACGGGCCAAGAGACCCAGTACTTC
CDR3: CASSLRTGQETQYF
V: TRBV5-1
D: .
J: TRBJ2-5
size: few

DNA: TGCGCCAGCAGCCGAGACAGGGTCTCCCCCTACGAGCAGTACTTC
CDR3: CASSRDRVSPYEQYF
V: TRBV4-1
D: TRBD1
J: TRBJ2-7
size: few

DNA: TGTGCCAGCAGCCTTCCAGGCGGCGGTCAGCCCCAGCATTTT
CDR3: CASSLPGGGQPQHF
V: TRBV7-9
D: .
J: TRBJ1-5
size: many

DNA: TGCGCCAGCAGCCAAGGGGGGACAGCTAAGACCGGGGAGCTGTTTTTT
CDR3: CASSQGGTAKTGELFF
V: TRBV4-1
D: TRBD1
J: TRBJ2-2
size: .

DNA: TGTGCCAGCAGTTACTCGGTGGCGGCTAGCACAGATACGCAGTATTTT
CDR3: CASSYSVAASTDTQYF
V: TRBV6-5
D: .
J: TRBJ2-3
size: .

DNA: TGTGCCAGCAGCCAGGGGTCTGGAAACACCATATATTTT
CDR3: CASSQGSGNTIYF
V: TRBV27
D: .
J: TRBJ1-3
size: few

DNA: TGTGCCAGCAGTTTAGGACTCCTCACCGGGGAGCTGTTTTTT
CDR3: CASSLGLLTGELFF
V: TRBV12-3/TRBV12-4
D: .
J: TRBJ2-2
size: .

DNA: TGCGCCAGCAGCCAAACAGGAAGGTACGAGCAGTACTTC
CDR3: CASSQTGRYEQYF
V: TRBV4-1
D: .
J: TRBJ2-7
size: .

DNA: TGTGCCAGCAGAAAACGACTAGCGGGATTCGAGCAGTACTTC
CDR3: CASRKRLAGFEQYF
V: TRBV27
D: TRBD2
J: TRBJ2-7
size: few

DNA: TGTGCCAGCAGCCAAGAGACCCACACAGCCGGAGCTTTCTTT
CDR3: CASSQETHTAGAFF
V: TRBV3-1
D: .
J: TRBJ1-1
size: few

DNA: TGTGCCAGCTCACCACCTACGTTGAGGTACTTC
CDR3: CASSPPTLRYF
V: TRBV18
D: .
J: TRBJ2-7
size: many

DNA: TGTGCCAGCAGCTTAGGTGGGGAGCTCGAGCAGTACTTC
CDR3: CASSLGGELEQYF
V: TRBV11-3
D: .
J: TRBJ2-7
size: few

DNA: TGCGCCAGCAGTTCCGGGACCAACACAGATACGCAGTATTTT
CDR3: CASSSGTNTDTQYF
V: TRBV5-1
D: .
J: TRBJ2-3
size: few

DNA: TGTGCCAGCAGCCCCATCGGACTAGCGGTCAACAATGAGCAGTTCTTC
CDR3: CASSPIGLAVNNEQFF
V: TRBV6-1
D: TRBD2
J: TRBJ2-1
size: .

DNA: TGTGCCATCAGTGAGTCCGACAGGGAGTATAATTCACCCCTCCACTTT
CDR3: CAISESDREYNSPLHF
V: TRBV10-3
D: TRBD1
J: TRBJ1-6
size: .

DNA: TGTGCCAGCGCAGGCTCTGGAAACACCATATATTTT
CDR3: CASAGSGNTIYF
V: TRBV2
D: .
J: TRBJ1-3
size: few

DNA: TGCGCCAGCAGCTTGGACAATAACTATGGCTACACCTTC
CDR3: CASSLDNNYGYTF
V: TRBV5-1
D: .
J: TRBJ1-2
size: few

DNA: TGTGCCAGCAGCCATATAGCAGATACGCAGTATTTT
CDR3: CASSHIADTQYF
V: TRBV3-1
D: .
J: TRBJ2-3
size: many

DNA: TGTGCCACCACCTGTGGAGGCACCGATCTCGATCACACCGGGGAGCTGTTTTTT
CDR3: CATTCGGTDLDHTGELFF
V: TRBV24-1
D: .
J: TRBJ2-2
size: .

DNA: TGCAGTGCTAGTCTTCACGAGCTCGGAGGGAATGAGCAGTTCTTC
CDR3: CSASLHELGGNEQFF
V: TRBV20-1
D: .
J: TRBJ2-1
size: .

DNA: TGTGCCAGCAGTGACGGACCCTACACCGGGGAGCTGTTTTTT
CDR3: CASSDGPYTGELFF
V: TRBV25-1
D: .
J: TRBJ2-2
size: .

DNA: TGTGCCAGCAGCCAAGATCACACAGTGGGAATAAGTTATGGCTACACCTTC
CDR3: CASSQDHTVGISYGYTF
V: TRBV3-1
D: .
J: TRBJ1-2
size: .

DNA: TGTGCCAGCAGAGGCAGCTACGAGCAGTACTTC
CDR3: CASRGSYEQYF
V: TRBV3-1
D: .
J: TRBJ2-7
size: few

DNA: TGCAGTGCCCTAGGACAGGGAACGACCGGGGAGCTGTTTTTT
CDR3: CSALGQGTTGELFF
V: TRBV20-1
D: TRBD1
J: TRBJ2-2
size: .

DNA: TGTGCCAGCAGCTTAAAGATGTCTAGCGGTCCCACAGATACGCAGTATTTT
CDR3: CASSLKMSSGPTDTQYF
V: TRBV7-9
D: TRBD2
J: TRBJ2-3
size: .

DNA: TGTGCCAGCAGTGACCGCAGGGGCCAGCCCCAGCATTTT
CDR3: CASSDRRGQPQHF
V: TRBV2
D: .
J: TRBJ1-5
size: few

DNA: TGTGCCAGCAGCTTCGCAGGGGCTAAATCACCCCTCCACTTT
CDR3: CASSFAGAKSPLHF
V: TRBV7-8
D: .
J: TRBJ1-6
size: few

DNA: TGCAGCGCCGGGACATCGAACTATGGCTACACCTTC
CDR3: CSAGTSNYGYTF
V: TRBV29-1
D: .
J: TRBJ1-2
size: many

DNA: TGTGCCAGCAGCTTTACCAGGAATAGCAATCAGCCCCAGCATTTT
CDR3: CASSFTRNSNQPQHF
V: TRBV7-2
D: .
J: TRBJ1-5
size: many

DNA: TGCGCCAGCAGCCCCCTACCGGGAGGCCCCACAGATACGCAGTATTTT
CDR3: CASSPLPGGPTDTQYF
V: TRBV4-1
D: TRBD2
J: TRBJ2-3
size: .

DNA: TGTGCCAGCAGCACGCGGGGAGGGGCTAGCGGGAAAGAGACCCAGTACTTC
CDR3: CASSTRGGASGKETQYF
V: TRBV3-1
D: TRBD2
J: TRBJ2-5
size: .

DNA: TGTGCCAGCAGGCGAGGCGGTACTGGGAGGGCCTACGAGCAGTACTTC
CDR3: CASRRGGTGRAYEQYF
V: TRBV12-3/TRBV12-4
D: TRBD2
J: TRBJ2-7
size: .

DNA: TGCGCCAGCAGCGAGTTAGCGGGAGGGCCTAGCTACAATGAGCAGTTCTTC
CDR3: CASSELAGGPSYNEQFF
V: TRBV5-1
D: TRBD2
J: TRBJ2-1
size: .

DNA: TGCGCCAGCAGCTTGGGGGAACCCCAAGAGACCCAGTACTTC
CDR3: CASSLGEPQETQYF
V: TRBV5-1
D: .
J: TRBJ2-5
size: few

DNA: TGCAGCGTTGCTGGCTGGATCAATGAGCAGTTCTTC
CDR3: CSVAGWINEQFF
V: TRBV29-1
D: .
J: TRBJ2-1
size: .

DNA: TGTGCCAGCAGCTCGACCCCCTCGGATCAGCCCCAGCATTTT
CDR3: CASSSTPSDQPQHF
V: TRBV7-2
D: .
J: TRBJ1-5
size: few

DNA: TGCGCCAGCAGCCCAGCCCCCCTGGTAGCGGTGTCCTACGAGCAGTACTTC
CDR3: CASSPAPLVAVSYEQYF
V: TRBV5-1
D: .
J: TRBJ2-7
size: .

DNA: TGTGCCAGCAGTTACTCTAGCGGAAGCACAGATACGCAGTATTTT
CDR3: CASSYSSGSTDTQYF
V: TRBV6-5
D: .
J: TRBJ2-3
size: .